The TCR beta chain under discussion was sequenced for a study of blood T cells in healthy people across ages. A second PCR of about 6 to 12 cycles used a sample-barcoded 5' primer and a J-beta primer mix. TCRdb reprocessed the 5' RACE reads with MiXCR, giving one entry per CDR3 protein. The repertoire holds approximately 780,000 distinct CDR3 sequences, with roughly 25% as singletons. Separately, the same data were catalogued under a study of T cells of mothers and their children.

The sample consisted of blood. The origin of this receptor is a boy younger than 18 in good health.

CDR3 sequence: CASSLNSQGAGELFF. CDR3 coding DNA: TGCGCCAGCAGCTTGAACTCTCAGGGGGCCGGGGAGCTGTTTTTT. The gene calls are TRBV5-1 and TRBJ2-2, with 7 bases fitting TRBD1. V gave up 1 base and J gave up 6 bases; unmatched junction bases: 6. Germline-derived CDR1 and CDR2 are SGHRS and YFSETQ. The CDR3 length is 15 residues.